This is a list of T cell receptor beta chains from one sample in a study of cytomegalovirus exposure and HLA in healthy donors. Sequencing was performed with immunoSEQ multiplex PCR; in TCRdb, only in-frame clones are kept and a portion is missing. Its table records about 110,000 clones. The sample comprised PBMCs. These receptors were obtained from a man aged 25-45 years in good health and CMV-seronegative. The CDR3 runs from the conserved cysteine through the conserved F or W. A D gene is named only where the DNA matches it firmly.

>TRBV7-8|TRBD1|TRBJ1-1
TGTGCCAGCAGCCCCGCGGTGGACAGGGGTTACCGTAGAGCTTTCTTT
CASSPAVDRGYRRAFF
>TRBV27|TRBD2|TRBJ2-1
TGTGCCAGCAGTTTAGGACTAGGGAGGAGCTCCTACAATGAGCAGTTCTTC
CASSLGLGRSSYNEQFF
>TRBV6-1|TRBD1|TRBJ1-6
TGTGCCAGCAGTATCCGGGACAGGTTGGGATCACCCCTCCACTTT
CASSIRDRLGSPLHF
>TRBV6-5|TRBD2|TRBJ2-3
TGTGCCAGCAGCTTACTAGCGGGGGGGCCGCGTACGCAGTATTTT
CASSLLAGGPRTQYF
>TRBV6-4|-|TRBJ1-2
TGTGCCAGCAGTCAGGGGACCGGCTATGGCTACACCTTC
CASSQGTGYGYTF
>TRBV7-9|-|TRBJ2-3
TGTGCCAGCAGCTTAATTAGGGGGACAGATACGCAGTATTTT
CASSLIRGTDTQYF
>TRBV5-4|-|TRBJ2-7
TGTGCCAGCAGCTCGACGAGGTTTCTGGACGAGCAGTACTTC
CASSSTRFLDEQYF
>TRBV5-1|TRBD1|TRBJ2-3
TGCGCCAGCAGCGGGACAGTTAGCACAGATACGCAGTATTTT
CASSGTVSTDTQYF
>TRBV11-2|-|TRBJ2-7
TGTGCCAGCAGCTTAGATCCCTTACAGGGTCCCATCACCTACGAGCAGTACTTC
CASSLDPLQGPITYEQYF
>TRBV7-3|-|TRBJ1-2
TGTGCCAGCAGCCCCGACGGAGGAGATGGCTACACCTTC
CASSPDGGDGYTF
>TRBV5-4|TRBD1|TRBJ2-5
TGTGCCAGCACGGACCGGGACAGGGGAACCGAGTCGGAGACCCAGTACTTC
CASTDRDRGTESETQYF
>TRBV27|TRBD2|TRBJ2-1
TGTGCCAGCAGGAAGCCACTAGCGGGGGCCTACAATGAGCAGTTCTTC
CASRKPLAGAYNEQFF
>TRBV5-1|TRBD2|TRBJ2-5
TGCGCCAGCGCGGGGGGCCCGCGGGAGACCCAGTACTTC
CASAGGPRETQYF
>TRBV6-5|-|TRBJ1-2
TGTGCCAGCACTCCGGCGGGGAGCTATGGCTACACCTTC
CASTPAGSYGYTF
>TRBV29-1|-|TRBJ1-2
TGCAGCGTGTTGCAGGGGCTCTCGCCCTTCTATGGCTACACCTTC
CSVLQGLSPFYGYTF
>TRBV21-1|-|TRBJ2-1
TGTGCCAGCAGCACCCAAGGACGGGACAGGGTTAGGGATGAGCAGTTCTTC
CASSTQGRDRVRDEQFF
>TRBV4-1|-|TRBJ2-3
TGCGCCAGCACCCAAGAGTCCCAGGGTAGAACGCAGTATTTT
CASTQESQGRTQYF
>TRBV18|-|TRBJ2-2
TGTGCCAGCTCACCACCGGAGAGGACCGGGGAGCTGTTTTTT
CASSPPERTGELFF
>TRBV19|TRBD1|TRBJ2-5
TGTGCCAGTAGTATCTCAGGACAGGGGGCGCACGAGACCCAGTACTTC
CASSISGQGAHETQYF
>TRBV6-1|TRBD1|TRBJ1-5
TGTGCCAGCTCTACGACAGGGAATTTTCAGCCCCAGCATTTT
CASSTTGNFQPQHF
>TRBV5-1|-|TRBJ1-3
TGCGCCAGCAGCGCGGCTGGGTCCAGCTCTGGAAACACCATATATTTT
CASSAAGSSSGNTIYF
>TRBV7-9|TRBD1|TRBJ2-1
TGTGCCAGCAGGGGCGGACAGGGTTTGGATGAGCAGTTCTTC
CASRGGQGLDEQFF
>TRBV10-3|TRBD1|TRBJ1-2
TGTGCCATCAGTGTACAGGGGAGGAACTATGGCTACACCTTC
CAISVQGRNYGYTF
>TRBV10-2|-|TRBJ2-4
TGCGCCAGCACAAACAGTGGGGCCAAAAACATTCAGTACTTC
CASTNSGAKNIQYF
>TRBV6-6|TRBD1|TRBJ1-5
TGTGCCAGCAGTTGGACAGGGGTTAATCAGCCCCAGCATTTT
CASSWTGVNQPQHF
>TRBV5-1|TRBD1|TRBJ2-5
TGCGCCAGCAGCTTAGTGGACAGGGGACAAGAGACCCAGTACTTC
CASSLVDRGQETQYF
>TRBV27|TRBD1|TRBJ2-7
TGTGCCAGCAGTTTATCAAGGGGACAGCGGCACTACGAGCAGTACTTC
CASSLSRGQRHYEQYF